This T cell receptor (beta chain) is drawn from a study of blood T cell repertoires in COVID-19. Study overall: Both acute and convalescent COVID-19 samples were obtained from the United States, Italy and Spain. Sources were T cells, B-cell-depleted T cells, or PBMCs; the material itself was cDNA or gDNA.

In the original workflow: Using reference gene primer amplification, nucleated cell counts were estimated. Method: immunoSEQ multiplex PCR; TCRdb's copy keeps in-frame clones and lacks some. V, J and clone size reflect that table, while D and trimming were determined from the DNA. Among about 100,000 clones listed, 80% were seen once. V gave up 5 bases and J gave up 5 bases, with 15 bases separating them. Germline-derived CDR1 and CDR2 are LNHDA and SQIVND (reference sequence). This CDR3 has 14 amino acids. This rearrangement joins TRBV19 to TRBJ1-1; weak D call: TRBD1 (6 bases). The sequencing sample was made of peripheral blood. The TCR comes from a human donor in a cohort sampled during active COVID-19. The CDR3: CASSQQGSWTEAFF. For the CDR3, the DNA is TGTGCCAGTAGTCAACAGGGTTCTTGGACTGAAGCTTTCTTT.